This T cell receptor (beta chain) was documented in a study of blood T cell repertoires in COVID-19 (dated by TCRdb to 2020 to 2022). Regarding the research as a whole: Samples covering the acute and convalescent phases of COVID-19 were provided by collaborators in the United States, Italy and Spain. Subjects who had been exposed to COVID-19, were actively infected with it, or had recovered from it provided the deeply sampled blood TCRbeta repertoires that made up the dataset. Where available, HLA class I and class II types were obtained from metadata supplied by the sample provider rather than from assay-based typing. A freely available public database, intended as a resource for researchers studying the immune response to SARS-CoV-2, is where the repertoires were released. The material from the prospective study consisted of cDNA or gDNA derived from T cells, B-cell-depleted T cells, or PBMCs. Samples were obtained from the ongoing ImmuneRACE study (first 160 participants) and from over 1,000 subjects provided by 6 global collaborators. Nearly every sample came with metadata listing a de-identified subject ID, COVID-19 status, age in years and sex. Results the study describes overall, beyond this receptor: Clinical and demographic metadata were provided uncurated, with the amount varying by source and participant.

TCRbeta CDR3 regions were amplified from genomic DNA using the immunoSEQ Assay, a bias-controlled multiplex PCR. Regarding the original processing steps: Within the assay, amplification of reference gene primers was used to estimate how many nucleated cells each sample contained. Sequence reads were collapsed and filtered to measure the absolute abundance of every unique TCRbeta CDR3 rearrangement. Productive Simpson clonality was computed per sample as the square root of Simpson's diversity index over productive rearrangements. TCRdb carries this immuneACCESS record with in-frame sequences only. Its versions omit some clonotypes, under half of them owing to an unresolved V gene in the studies checked, with the rest unexplained. The V and J calls and clone size were taken over from that table, and D and trimming were inferred from the DNA. Recorded for this sample are 250,000 to 350,000 clones; around 85% of them occurred a single time. The top ten hold 3.5% to 4.5% of the sample.

Including cysteine and phenylalanine, the CDR3 has 13 amino acids. CDR3 DNA is the only sequence kept; it has 39 bases, read in frame from the first base. The junction shows trimming of 5 bases on V and 7 bases on J, and the gene matches do not reach 7 bases of it. The germline V gene (reference sequence) supplies CDR1 MNHEY and CDR2 SMNVEV. Participants in the prospective study were enrolled through a virtual design, were aged 18 to 89 years, and lived in approximately 25 United States geographic areas. In the prospective study, cohorts were assigned on the basis of participant-reported clinical history obtained from a screening survey and a study questionnaire. For ImmuneRACE Cohort 3, a participant was defined as recovered based on two consecutive negative NP/OP PCR tests, clearance by a healthcare professional, or resolution of symptoms. In the prospective study, mobile phlebotomists collected whole blood, serum and a nasopharyngeal or oropharyngeal swab from each participant. Over an approximately 2-month period, participants in the prospective study had the option of providing additional blood draws and questionnaires. Before DNA extraction, prospective study blood samples were shipped either frozen or at room temperature.

The sample holds one count of this clone. It lacks a known antigen. Base qualities are missing; no much larger clone stands one base away. The clonotype comes from a young woman who had recovered from COVID-19. What was sequenced was PBMCs or T cells enriched from blood (not recorded which). The rearranged segments are TRBV27 and TRBJ1-2; 7 bases in the junction line up with TRBD1. DNA sequence: TGTGCCAGCAGTAGGCTACAGGGGTTTGGCTACACCTTC. It translates as CASSRLQGFGYTF.